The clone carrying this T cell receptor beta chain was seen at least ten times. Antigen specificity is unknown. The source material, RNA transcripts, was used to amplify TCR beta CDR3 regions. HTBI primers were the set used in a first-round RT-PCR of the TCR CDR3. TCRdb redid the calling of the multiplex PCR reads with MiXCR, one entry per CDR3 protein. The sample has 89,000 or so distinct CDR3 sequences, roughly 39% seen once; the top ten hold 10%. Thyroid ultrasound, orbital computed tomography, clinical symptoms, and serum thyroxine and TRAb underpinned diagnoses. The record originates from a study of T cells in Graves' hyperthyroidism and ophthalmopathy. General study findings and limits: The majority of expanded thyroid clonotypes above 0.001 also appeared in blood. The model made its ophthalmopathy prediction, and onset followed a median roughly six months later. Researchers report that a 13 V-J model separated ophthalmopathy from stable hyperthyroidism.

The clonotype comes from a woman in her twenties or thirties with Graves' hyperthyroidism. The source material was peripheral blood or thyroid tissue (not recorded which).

In DNA form, the CDR3 reads TGTGCCAGCAGTTTAGCCAATCGGTTCACCGGGGAGCTGTTTTTT. Translated: CASSLANRFTGELFF. The chain joins TRBV28 to TRBJ2-2, with D uncertain. The ends were cut back, 2 bases at V and 4 bases at J, with 11 bases in the middle. CDR3 size: 15 residues. Germline assignment: CDR1 MDHEN and CDR2 SYDVKM.